This T cell receptor (beta chain) is drawn from a study of blood T cell repertoires in COVID-19. Turning to the study itself: Samples came from the United States, Italy and Spain, spanning acute and convalescent COVID-19. PBMCs, B-cell-depleted T cells, or T cells provided the cDNA or gDNA that made up the material.

Per the original data handling: Counts of nucleated cells, estimated from reference gene primer amplification, were obtained. The table came from immunoSEQ multiplex PCR; TCRdb's copy has only in-frame clones and leaves some out. That table is the source of V, J and clone size, and D and trimming were worked out from the DNA. The repertoire includes roughly 100,000 clones, 84% of them detected once, and approximately 13% sits in the top ten. The CDR3 is made up of 17 amino acids. Germline V gene sequence: CDR1 SGHAT, CDR2 FQNNGV. Germline trimming cut 3 bases from V and 4 bases from J; bases unmatched to any gene: 13.

The clonotype comes from a human donor in a cohort sampled during active or convalescent COVID-19. The chain joins TRBV11-2 to TRBJ2-5, with TRBD2 matching 8 bases. Material for sequencing was peripheral blood. The CDR3 DNA follows: TGTGCCAGCAGCTTCCCACGTAGCGGGGTCCAGCGAGAGACCCAGTACTTC. Translation gives CASSFPRSGVQRETQYF.